A selection of T cell receptor beta chains follows, all from one sample in a study of control samples from healthy donors and cancer patients. The method was immunoSEQ multiplex PCR; TCRdb's version includes in-frame clones alone and lacks a portion of them. In the table there are about 75,000 clones, about four fifths of which are singletons. Input material: blood. These receptors came from a middle-aged man in good health. CDR3s include the opening cysteine and the closing phenylalanine or tryptophan. A D gene is named only where the DNA matches it firmly. The size of a clone is reported for some rows only, either as once, few or many, or as a class for expanded clones.

clone size	V gene	D gene	J gene	CDR3 DNA	CDR3 protein
NA	TRBV18	NA	TRBJ2-2	TGTGCCAGCTCACTTCGGGACACGAACACCGGGGAGCTGTTTTTT	CASSLRDTNTGELFF
NA	TRBV19	NA	TRBJ2-7	TGCCAGTACGGGCAGGGCTCCTACGAGCAGTACTTC	CQYGQGSYEQYF
few	TRBV6-6	TRBD1	TRBJ2-7	TGTGCCAGCAGTCCCGGCCCCCCGGGACAGGCCGCCTACGAGCAGTACTTC	CASSPGPPGQAAYEQYF
NA	TRBV7-9	TRBD1	TRBJ2-5	TGTGCCAGCAGCCAAAACCCGGGACAGGGGGGAGAGACCCAGTACTTC	CASSQNPGQGGETQYF
NA	TRBV6-2/TRBV6-3	NA	TRBJ2-1	TGTGCCAGCAGTCCCCGACTGAATGAGCAGTTCTTC	CASSPRLNEQFF
NA	TRBV7-8	TRBD2	TRBJ2-1	TGTGCCAGCAGCTTACTGGGACTAGCACCGGCCGGCTCCTACAATGAGCAGTTCTTC	CASSLLGLAPAGSYNEQFF
once	TRBV5-1	TRBD2	TRBJ2-1	TGCGCCAGCAGCCCGGGACTAGCGGGCCACAACGGATACAATGAGCAGTTCTTC	CASSPGLAGHNGYNEQFF
NA	TRBV11-2	NA	TRBJ1-2	TGTGCCAGCAGTCAAATAGGGGGCTATGGCTACACCTTC	CASSQIGGYGYTF
once	TRBV5-1	TRBD2	TRBJ2-3	TGCGCCAGCACGACCACGAGCGGGAGCGGGGATACGCAGTATTTT	CASTTTSGSGDTQYF
NA	TRBV9	NA	TRBJ2-3	TGTGCCAGCAGCGTAGGAGGGAGTCGTGTCACAGATACGCAGTATTTT	CASSVGGSRVTDTQYF
NA	TRBV18	TRBD2	TRBJ2-1	TGTGCCAGCTCCCTGAGATTAGCGGGGCTTAAGGACTACAATGAGCAGTTCTTC	CASSLRLAGLKDYNEQFF
NA	TRBV28	TRBD1	TRBJ1-5	TGTGCCACCGATACAGGGGTTTGGGGCAATCAGCCCCAGCATTTT	CATDTGVWGNQPQHF
NA	TRBV19	TRBD2	TRBJ2-1	TGTGCCAGTACCGCCCGCGGGAGCTCCTACAATGAGCAGTTCTTC	CASTARGSSYNEQFF
few	TRBV11-3	NA	TRBJ2-3	TGTGCCAGCAGCCAAACCGACAAGAAAGGGGATACGCAGTATTTT	CASSQTDKKGDTQYF
NA	TRBV27	TRBD2	TRBJ2-3	TGTGCCAGCAAAACGGGAGGGCCTGGGGTTACGCAGTATTTT	CASKTGGPGVTQYF
NA	TRBV3-1/TRBV3-2	TRBD1	TRBJ1-5	TGTGCCAGCAGCCAAGGACCGCCACAGGGGAATCAGCCCCAGCATTTT	CASSQGPPQGNQPQHF
NA	TRBV18	TRBD1	TRBJ1-1	TGTGCCAGCTCACCTCTACAGGGGGCAATGAACACTGAAGCTTTCTTT	CASSPLQGAMNTEAFF
NA	TRBV7-2	NA	TRBJ2-7	TGTGCCAGCAGCTTACAGGAGGGAGCCTACGAGCAGTACTTC	CASSLQEGAYEQYF
few	TRBV5-1	TRBD1	TRBJ1-2	TGCGCCAGCAGCAAGGGGACAGGGGGACATGGCTATGGCTACACCTTC	CASSKGTGGHGYGYTF
once	TRBV20-1	NA	TRBJ1-5	TGCAGTGCTGGTGGGCAGGGAGGAGGGAATCAGCCCCAGCATTTT	CSAGGQGGGNQPQHF